The sequence of this T cell receptor (beta chain) was determined in a study of T-cell reconstitution after alpha-beta-depleted transplantation in children. This clonotype has a handful of counts. Its target is not known. Study-wide findings and caveats: From surviving recipient T cells and thymic progenitors came the high day-60 TCRbeta diversity observed in some patients. Among T cells one year after transplant, newly produced cells accounted for most counts and diversity. The origin of alpha-beta T cells about two months after transplant was reportedly several hundred expanded graft clones.

Trimming cost V 5 bases and J 4 bases, with 6 bases left between them. The CDR3 has 11 residues. The germline CDR1 and CDR2 sequences are MDHEN and SYDVKM. A library of TCRbeta sequences, prepared with unique molecular identifiers, was generated. TCRdb called the PCR reads again in MiXCR, with one record for every CDR3 protein. Of about 310,000 distinct CDR3 sequences listed, 20% to 30% are singletons. This chain connects TRBV28 to TRBJ2-7, with D unresolved. The sequence was collected from a male patient between 10 and 17 years old who had a stem cell transplant for acute lymphoblastic leukemia, so the T cells may come from the graft donor. The sequencing here drew on PBMCs, mostly from graft donor cells, taken 180 days after TCRalphabeta/CD19-depleted stem cell transplant. CDR3 amino acids: CASSPMYEQYF. The CDR3 bases are TGTGCCAGCAGTCCGATGTACGAGCAGTACTTC. Full variable domain (remainder filled in from reference TRBV28 and TRBJ2-7): DVKVTQSSRYLVKRTGEKVFLECVQDMDHENMFWYRQDPGLGLRLIYFSYDVKMKEKGDIPEGYSVSREKKERFSLILESASTNQTSMYLCASSPMYEQYFGPGTRLTVT.